Listed below are T cell receptor beta chains from one sample, sequenced in a study of cytomegalovirus exposure and HLA in healthy donors. Data came from immunoSEQ multiplex PCR; TCRdb stores just in-frame clones and leaves some out. The table lists about 100,000 clones, 63% of them singletons. Sequencing used PBMCs. The source is a human donor in good health. Both conserved end residues are trimmed from each CDR3.

>TRBJ2-3|TRBV27
ASYGSTADTQY
>TRBJ2-7|TRBV15
ATSIQTGKLYEQY
>TRBJ2-5|TRBV7-2
ASSLGTSGQETQY
>TRBJ2-7|TRBV7-6
ASSSQTGTASYEQY
>TRBJ2-7|TRBV6-5
ASSPGTSGYYEQY
>TRBJ2-2|TRBV10-3
AISPLTGNTGELF
>TRBJ2-2|TRBV7-8
ASSLALAGVSGELF
>TRBJ1-2|TRBV28
ASSLRTLKDRGRGYT
>TRBJ2-7|TRBV18
ASSPGGYEQY
>TRBJ2-3|TRBV30
AWSSGTGITDTQY